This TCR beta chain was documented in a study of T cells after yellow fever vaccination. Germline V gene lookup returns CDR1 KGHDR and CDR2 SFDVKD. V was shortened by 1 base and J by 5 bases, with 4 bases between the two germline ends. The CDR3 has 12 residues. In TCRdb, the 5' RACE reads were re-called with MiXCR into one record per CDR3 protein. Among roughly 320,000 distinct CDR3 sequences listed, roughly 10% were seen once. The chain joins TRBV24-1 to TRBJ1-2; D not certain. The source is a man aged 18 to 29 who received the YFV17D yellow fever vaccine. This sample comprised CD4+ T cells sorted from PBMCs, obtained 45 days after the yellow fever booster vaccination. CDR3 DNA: TGTGCCACCAGTGATTTCGGGTATGGCTACACCTTC. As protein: CATSDFGYGYTF.